Below, one T cell receptor beta chain is given with its context. Other DNA variants within this sample encode the same CDR3. The data belong to a study of cytomegalovirus exposure and HLA in healthy donors. This CDR3 region has 14 residues. Trimming left V 1 base short and J 0 bases short, with 7 bases between. Germline lookup yields CDR1 LNHDA and CDR2 SQIVND (reference sequence). PCR primers comprised 60 Vbeta and 13 Jbeta primers. Clones were sequenced by immunoSEQ multiplex PCR, and TCRdb holds only the in-frame ones, with some missing. The sample lists about 140,000 clones; 73% were seen once. The chain combines TRBV19 with TRBJ2-7; D may be TRBD2 (5 bases). The TCR was taken from a woman between 40 and 55 years old in good health and CMV-seronegative. The sequenced material came from PBMCs. The CDR3, as DNA: TGTGCCAGTAGTATAGCGGGGTCCTCCTACGAGCAGTACTTC. Amino acids: CASSIAGSSYEQYF.